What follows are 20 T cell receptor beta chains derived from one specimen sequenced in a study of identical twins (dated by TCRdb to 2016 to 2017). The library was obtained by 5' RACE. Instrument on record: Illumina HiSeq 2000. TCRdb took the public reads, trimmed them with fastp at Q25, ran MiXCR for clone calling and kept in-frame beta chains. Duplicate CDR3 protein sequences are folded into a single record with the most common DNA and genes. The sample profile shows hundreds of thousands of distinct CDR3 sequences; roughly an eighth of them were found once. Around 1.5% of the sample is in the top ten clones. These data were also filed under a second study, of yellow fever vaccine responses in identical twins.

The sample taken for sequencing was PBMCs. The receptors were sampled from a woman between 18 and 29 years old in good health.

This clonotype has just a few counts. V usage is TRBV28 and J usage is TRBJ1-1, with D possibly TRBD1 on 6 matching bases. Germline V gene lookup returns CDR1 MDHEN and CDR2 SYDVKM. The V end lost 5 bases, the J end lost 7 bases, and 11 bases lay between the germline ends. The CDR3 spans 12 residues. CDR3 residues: CASSPGQLEAFF. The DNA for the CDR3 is TGTGCCAGCAGTCCCGGACAGCTTGAAGCTTTCTTT. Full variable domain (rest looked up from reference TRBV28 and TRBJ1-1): DVKVTQSSRYLVKRTGEKVFLECVQDMDHENMFWYRQDPGLGLRLIYFSYDVKMKEKGDIPEGYSVSREKKERFSLILESASTNQTSMYLCASSPGQLEAFFGQGTRLTVV.

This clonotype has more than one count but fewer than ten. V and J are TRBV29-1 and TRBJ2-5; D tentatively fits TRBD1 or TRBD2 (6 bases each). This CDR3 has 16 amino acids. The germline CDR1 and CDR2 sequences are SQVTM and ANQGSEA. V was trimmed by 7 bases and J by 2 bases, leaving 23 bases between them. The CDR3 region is CSALGYGGFQQETQYF. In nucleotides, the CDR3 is TGCAGCGCGTTGGGGTACGGGGGCTTTCAACAAGAGACCCAGTACTTC.

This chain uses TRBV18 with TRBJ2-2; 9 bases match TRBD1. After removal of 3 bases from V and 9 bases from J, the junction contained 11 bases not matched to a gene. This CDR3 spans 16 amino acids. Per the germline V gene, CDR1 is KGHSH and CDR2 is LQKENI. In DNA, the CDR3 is TGTGCCAGCTCACCGATCCCCACACAGGGGGCCTGGGAGCTGTTTTTT. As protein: CASSPIPTQGAWELFF.

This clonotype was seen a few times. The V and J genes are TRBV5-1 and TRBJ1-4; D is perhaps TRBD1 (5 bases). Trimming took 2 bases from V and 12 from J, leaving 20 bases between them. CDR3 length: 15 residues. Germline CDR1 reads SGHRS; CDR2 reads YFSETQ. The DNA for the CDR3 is TGCGCCAGCAGCTTATCCATGGGCAGGGCCTGGGAACTGTTTTTT. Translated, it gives CASSLSMGRAWELFF.

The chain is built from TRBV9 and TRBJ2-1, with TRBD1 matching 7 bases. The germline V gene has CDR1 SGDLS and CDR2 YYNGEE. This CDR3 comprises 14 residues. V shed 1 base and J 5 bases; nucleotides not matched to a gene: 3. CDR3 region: CASSVWTGDNEQFF. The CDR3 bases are TGTGCCAGCAGCGTATGGACAGGAGACAATGAGCAGTTCTTC.

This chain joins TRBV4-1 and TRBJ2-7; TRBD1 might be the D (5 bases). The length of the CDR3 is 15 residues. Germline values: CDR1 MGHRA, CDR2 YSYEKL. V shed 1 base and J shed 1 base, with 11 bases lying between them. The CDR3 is CASSQGQGISYEQYV. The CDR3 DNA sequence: TGCGCCAGCAGCCAAGGGCAGGGAATTTCCTACGAGCAGTACGTC.

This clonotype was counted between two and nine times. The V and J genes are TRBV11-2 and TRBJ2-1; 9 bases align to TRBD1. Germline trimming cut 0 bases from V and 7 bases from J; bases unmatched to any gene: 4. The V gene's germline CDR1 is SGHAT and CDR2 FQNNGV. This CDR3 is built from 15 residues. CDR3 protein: CASSLDGTGRNEQFF. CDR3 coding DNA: TGTGCCAGCAGCTTAGATGGGACAGGGAGGAATGAGCAGTTCTTC.

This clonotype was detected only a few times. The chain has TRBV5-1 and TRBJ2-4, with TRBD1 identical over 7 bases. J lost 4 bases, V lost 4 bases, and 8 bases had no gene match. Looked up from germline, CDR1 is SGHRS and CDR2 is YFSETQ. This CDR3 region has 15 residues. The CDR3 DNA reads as TGCGCCAGCAGCCCGTCCGGGACAGCTAAAAACATTCAGTACTTC. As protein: CASSPSGTAKNIQYF.

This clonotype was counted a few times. CDR3 sequence: CASSESVSRESHEQYF. The CDR3 coding sequence is TGTGCCAGCAGTGAATCGGTATCGCGGGAGTCCCACGAGCAGTACTTC. The chain links TRBV25-1 to TRBJ2-7, with 7 nucleotides matching TRBD2. CDR3 length equals 16 residues. V lost 1 base and J lost 5; bases outside the gene matches: 11. The germline V gene encodes CDR1 MGHDK and CDR2 SYGVNS.

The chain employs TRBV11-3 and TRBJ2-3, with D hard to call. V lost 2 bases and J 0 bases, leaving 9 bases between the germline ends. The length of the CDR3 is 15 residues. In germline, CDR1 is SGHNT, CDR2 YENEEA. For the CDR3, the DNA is TGTGCCAGCAGCTTAAGAGTCGCAAGCACAGATACGCAGTATTTT. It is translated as CASSLRVASTDTQYF.

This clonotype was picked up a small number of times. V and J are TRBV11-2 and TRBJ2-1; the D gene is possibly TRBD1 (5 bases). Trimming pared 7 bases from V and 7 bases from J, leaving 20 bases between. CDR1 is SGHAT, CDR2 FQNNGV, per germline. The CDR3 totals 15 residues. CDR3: CASTQGPSLRNEQFF. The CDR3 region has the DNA TGTGCCAGCACCCAGGGCCCTTCGTTGAGGAATGAGCAGTTCTTC.

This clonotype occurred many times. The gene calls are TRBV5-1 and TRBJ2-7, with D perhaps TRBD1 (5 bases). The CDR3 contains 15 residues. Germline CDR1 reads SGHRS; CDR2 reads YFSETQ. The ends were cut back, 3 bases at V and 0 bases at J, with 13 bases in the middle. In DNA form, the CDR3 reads TGCGCCAGCAGCTCCAGACAGCCGAGCTCCTACGAGCAGTACTTC. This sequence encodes CASSSRQPSSYEQYF.

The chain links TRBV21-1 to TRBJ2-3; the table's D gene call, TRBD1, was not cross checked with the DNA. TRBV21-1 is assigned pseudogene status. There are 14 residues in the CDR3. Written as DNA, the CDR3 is TGTGCCAGCAGGGTTGCAGGGTCAGGGGTGACGCAGTATTTT. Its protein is CASRVAGSGVTQYF.

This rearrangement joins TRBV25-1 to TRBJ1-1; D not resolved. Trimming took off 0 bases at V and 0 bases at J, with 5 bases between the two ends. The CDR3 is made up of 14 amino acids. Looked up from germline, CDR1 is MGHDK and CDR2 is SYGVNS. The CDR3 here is CASSEYPLNTEAFF. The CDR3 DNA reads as TGTGCCAGCAGTGAATACCCCCTGAACACTGAAGCTTTCTTT.

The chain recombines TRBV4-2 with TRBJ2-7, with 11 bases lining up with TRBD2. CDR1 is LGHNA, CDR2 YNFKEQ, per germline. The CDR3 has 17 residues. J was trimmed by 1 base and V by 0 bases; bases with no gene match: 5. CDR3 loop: CASSQDLLAGGSYEQYF. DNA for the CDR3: TGTGCCAGCAGCCAAGATCTCCTAGCGGGAGGTTCCTACGAGCAGTACTTC.

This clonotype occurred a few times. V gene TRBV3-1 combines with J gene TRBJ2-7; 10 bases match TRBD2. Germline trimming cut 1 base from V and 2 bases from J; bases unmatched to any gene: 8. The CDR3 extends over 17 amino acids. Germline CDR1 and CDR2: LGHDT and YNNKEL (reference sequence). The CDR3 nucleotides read TGTGCCAGCAGCCAAGCCGCTAGCGGGAGTTTCACCTACGAGCAGTACTTC. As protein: CASSQAASGSFTYEQYF.

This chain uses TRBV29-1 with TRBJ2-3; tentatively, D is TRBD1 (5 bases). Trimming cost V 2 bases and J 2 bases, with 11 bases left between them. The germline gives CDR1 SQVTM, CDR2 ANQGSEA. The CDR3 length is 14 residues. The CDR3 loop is CSVERGRFTDTQYF. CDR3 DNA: TGCAGCGTTGAAAGGGGCCGCTTCACAGATACGCAGTATTTT.

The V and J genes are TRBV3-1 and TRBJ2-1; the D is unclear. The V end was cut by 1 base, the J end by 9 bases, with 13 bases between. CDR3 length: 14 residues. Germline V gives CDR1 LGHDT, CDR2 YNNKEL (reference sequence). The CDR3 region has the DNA TGTGCCAGCAGCCAAGTGGGCTGGGTAGGTGAGCAGTTCTTC. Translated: CASSQVGWVGEQFF.

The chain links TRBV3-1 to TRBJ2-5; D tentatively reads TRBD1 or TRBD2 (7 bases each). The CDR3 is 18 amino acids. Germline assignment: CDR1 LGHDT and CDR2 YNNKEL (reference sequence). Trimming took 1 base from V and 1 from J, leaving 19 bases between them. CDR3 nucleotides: TGTGCCAGCAGCCAAGTTTGGGGGGGAAGGGGGCCCCAAGAGACCCAGTACTTC. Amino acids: CASSQVWGGRGPQETQYF.

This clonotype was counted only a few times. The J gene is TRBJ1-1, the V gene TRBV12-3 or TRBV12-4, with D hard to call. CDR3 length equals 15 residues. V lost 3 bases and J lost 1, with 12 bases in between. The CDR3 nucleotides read TGTGCCAGCAGTTTGTTTAAGGGTACGAACACTGAAGCTTTCTTT. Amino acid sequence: CASSLFKGTNTEAFF.